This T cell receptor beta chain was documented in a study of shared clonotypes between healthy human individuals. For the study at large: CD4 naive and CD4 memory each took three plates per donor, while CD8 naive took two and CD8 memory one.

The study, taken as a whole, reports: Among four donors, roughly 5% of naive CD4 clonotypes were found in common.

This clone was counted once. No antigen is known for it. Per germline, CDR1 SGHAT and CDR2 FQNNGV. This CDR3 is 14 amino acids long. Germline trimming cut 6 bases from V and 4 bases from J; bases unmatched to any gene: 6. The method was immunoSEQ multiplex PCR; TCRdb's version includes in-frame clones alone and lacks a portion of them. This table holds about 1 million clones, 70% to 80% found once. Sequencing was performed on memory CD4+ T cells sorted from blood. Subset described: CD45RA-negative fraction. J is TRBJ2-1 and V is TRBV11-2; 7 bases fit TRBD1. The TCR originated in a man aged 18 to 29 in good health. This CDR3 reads CASSPDRLYNEQFF. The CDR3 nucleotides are TGTGCCAGCAGTCCGGACAGGCTGTACAATGAGCAGTTCTTC.